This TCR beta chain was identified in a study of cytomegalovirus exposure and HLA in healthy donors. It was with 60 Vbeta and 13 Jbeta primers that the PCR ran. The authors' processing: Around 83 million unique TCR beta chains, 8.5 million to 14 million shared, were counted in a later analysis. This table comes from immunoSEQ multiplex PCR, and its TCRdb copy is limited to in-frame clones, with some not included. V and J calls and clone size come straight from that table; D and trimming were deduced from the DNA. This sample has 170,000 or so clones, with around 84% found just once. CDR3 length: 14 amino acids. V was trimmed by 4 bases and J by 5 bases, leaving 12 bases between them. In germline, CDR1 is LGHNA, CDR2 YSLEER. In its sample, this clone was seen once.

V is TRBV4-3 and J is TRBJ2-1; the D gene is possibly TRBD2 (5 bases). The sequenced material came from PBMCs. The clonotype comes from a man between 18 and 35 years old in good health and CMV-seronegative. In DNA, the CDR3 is TGCGCCAGCAGCCGAAGAGGGCCCAACAATGAGCAGTTCTTC. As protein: CASSRRGPNNEQFF.